Following are 11 T cell receptor beta chains from one sample sequenced in a study of post-analysis software for immune sequencing data. Study conclusions and caveats: Elevated frequency relative to controls characterized 4 or 5 TRBV segments in patients, TRBV5-6, TRBV5-1 and TRBV20-1 among them.

Antigens of these TCRs are unknown. The TCR beta cDNA libraries carried unique molecular identifiers. TCRdb redid the calling of the PCR reads with MiXCR, one entry per CDR3 protein. This sample carries hundreds of thousands of distinct CDR3 sequences, 44% of them seen once, and the ten largest clones take more than 1.5%. The sequenced material came from blood. The receptor source for this set is a girl between 10 and 17 years old with multiple sclerosis.

This chain connects TRBV6-5 to TRBJ2-1, with TRBD2 identical over 11 bases. This CDR3 comprises 15 residues. Germline CDR1 reads MNHEY; CDR2 reads SVGAGI. Trimming took 7 bases from V and 7 from J; bases not matched to a gene: 9. The CDR3 region has the DNA TGTGCCAGCACCCCAACTAGCGGGAGAAATAATGAGCAGTTCTTC. It codes for CASTPTSGRNNEQFF.

The V call is TRBV6-5, the J call TRBJ1-2; no clear D gene. The CDR3 totals 13 residues. Germline assignment: CDR1 MNHEY and CDR2 SVGAGI. The germline V and J ends were trimmed by 6 bases and 2 bases, with 10 bases remaining between them. The CDR3 DNA follows: TGTGCCAGCAGATCCCTAAGGAACTATGGCTACACCTTC. As protein: CASRSLRNYGYTF.

The V and J genes are TRBV2 and TRBJ2-3, with D unclear. The CDR3 is 11 residues long. V lost 3 bases to trimming and J lost 8 bases, with 6 bases between them. Germline V CDR1 and CDR2: SNHLY, FYNNEI. The CDR3 protein is CASSETATQYF. CDR3 nucleotides: TGTGCCAGCAGTGAGACCGCTACGCAGTATTTT.

The V call is TRBV12-3 or TRBV12-4, the J call TRBJ2-5, with D possibly matching TRBD2 (6 bases). CDR3 length: 16 residues. Trimming stripped 8 bases from V and 5 bases from J, with 24 bases between. The CDR3 loop reads CASGLGEVGPQETQYF. DNA for the CDR3: TGTGCCAGCGGCTTAGGGGAGGTAGGCCCCCAGGAGACCCAGTACTTC.

The genes are TRBV5-1 and TRBJ1-4, with a possible D match to TRBD1 (5 bases). V lost 2 bases, J lost 4 bases, and 15 bases lay in between. The V gene's germline CDR1 is SGHRS and CDR2 YFSETQ. This CDR3 is 16 amino acids long. The CDR3: CASSLRTGSFNEKLFF. Written as DNA, the CDR3 is TGCGCCAGCAGCTTACGAACAGGAAGTTTTAATGAAAAACTGTTTTTT.

This clonotype has just a few counts. This chain links TRBV29-1 with TRBJ2-5; perhaps TRBD2 as D (6 bases). CDR3 length: 15 residues. Germline V CDR1 and CDR2: SQVTM, ANQGSEA. The V end lost 0 bases, the J end lost 2 bases, and 13 bases lay between the germline ends. CDR3 nucleotides: TGCAGCGTTGAAGATCCGCCTGGGGGGCAAGAGACCCAGTACTTC. It yields the protein CSVEDPPGGQETQYF.

In nucleotides, the CDR3 is TGTGCCAGCAGTGCTTCCCAGGGCTACAATGAGCAGTTCTTC. Its translation: CASSASQGYNEQFF. The rearrangement uses TRBV6-4 and TRBJ2-1, with D possibly TRBD1 on 5 matching bases. The CDR3 is 14 amino acids. V lost 4 bases and J 3 bases, leaving 10 bases between the germline ends. Germline V gene sequence: CDR1 MRHNA, CDR2 SNTAGT.

This clonotype was picked up one time. CDR3 nucleotide sequence: TGTGCCAGCGGCGCCTCGGGACAGACGAACACTGAAGCTTTCTTT. The encoded protein is CASGASGQTNTEAFF. This chain links TRBV9 with TRBJ1-1, with 7 bases matching TRBD1. Looked up from germline, CDR1 is SGDLS and CDR2 is YYNGEE. J was trimmed by 1 base and V by 7 bases; bases with no gene match: 10. This CDR3 has 15 residues.

With respect to this clonotype: One end of the junction is discordant with germline, which a read error may explain. The chain uses TRBV4-2 and TRBJ1-5, with unresolved D. The CDR3 extends over 15 amino acids. Germline assignment: CDR1 LGHNA and CDR2 YNFKEQ. The CDR3 is CASSQDLLSSQPQHF. DNA of the CDR3: TGTGCCAGCAGCCAAGATCTCCTAAGCAGTCAGCCCCAGCATTTT.

Worth noting for this clonotype: One end of the junction varies from germline; a read error may be responsible. The chain joins TRBV12-3 or TRBV12-4 to TRBJ2-3; 11 bases are a match to TRBD2. CDR3 size: 15 residues. The CDR3 region is CASSQLAGVTGTQYF. In DNA, the CDR3 is TGTGCCAGCAGCCAACTAGCGGGGGTCACAGGTACGCAGTATTTT.

V usage is TRBV2 and J usage is TRBJ2-7; D is perhaps TRBD2 (6 bases). V was trimmed by 2 bases and J by 3 bases, leaving 17 bases between them. The CDR3 covers 16 residues. The germline CDR1 and CDR2 sequences are SNHLY and FYNNEI. The chain's CDR3 is CASSERGSGSVYEQYF. DNA of the CDR3: TGTGCCAGCAGTGAAAGAGGAAGCGGGTCAGTCTACGAGCAGTACTTC.